Each of the 30 T cell receptor beta chains below was sequenced from the same sample in a study of tissue T cells after allogeneic stem cell transplantation. Clones were sequenced by immunoSEQ multiplex PCR, and TCRdb holds only the in-frame ones, with some missing. The sample comprises 6,800 or so clones, 60% to 70% of which are singletons, and about 0.81% rests with the top ten. Sequencing was done on a sample of blood. Receptors originate from a female BALB/c mouse in good health. For the strain, the MHC haplotype given is H2-d.

As regards this clone: Mouse gene names and germline throughout. The read ends 1 residue before the CDR3 terminus; that terminus is restored from the germline J gene. The chain employs TRBV2 and TRBJ1-4, with D tentatively TRBD1 (6 bases). This CDR3 comprises 15 residues. V was trimmed by 0 bases and J by 3 bases, leaving 8 bases between them. From germline, CDR1 is LGHNA and CDR2 YSYQKL. The sequenced CDR3 bases are TGTGCCAGCAGCCAAGACCAGGGGACCAACGAAAGATTATTT. Translated, it gives CASSQDQGTNERLF. The entire CDR3 reads CASSQDQGTNERLFF.

As to this clone: Mouse gene names apply. From the germline J gene comes the end of the CDR3, since the read stops 1 residue before it. V gene TRBV13-2 combines with J gene TRBJ1-4, with TRBD1 identical over 8 bases. J lost 2 bases, V lost 5 bases, and 2 bases had no gene match. The CDR3 loop spans 14 amino acids. CDR1 is NNHNN and CDR2 is SYGAGS in the germline V gene (reference sequence). The sequenced CDR3 bases are TGTGCCAGCGGGCGACAGGGGTCCAACGAAAGATTATTT. This gives the protein CASGRQGSNERLF. The whole CDR3 is CASGRQGSNERLFF.

A remark on this clone: Gene and germline names: mouse. Sequencing ends 1 residue short of the CDR3 end; the germline J gene provides the rest. The V gene is TRBV4, the J gene TRBJ2-4, with a weak D call TRBD2 (7 bases). Germline lookup yields CDR1 LGHDT and CDR2 YNNKQL (reference sequence). This CDR3 is 13 amino acids long. V shed 6 bases and J shed 4 bases, with 11 bases lying between them. The CDR3 spells CASSPGGKNTLYF. The covered CDR3 bases are TGTGCCAGCAGTCCTGGGGGCAAAAACACCTTGTAC.

About this clone: The genes and germline here are from mouse. The sequenced fragment ends 1 residue before the CDR3 boundary, so the rest is inferred from the germline J gene. Other DNA sequences from this sample encode an identical CDR3 as well. This rearrangement joins TRBV19 to TRBJ2-5; perhaps TRBD1 as D (6 bases). Looked up from germline, CDR1 is FNHDT and CDR2 is SITEND (reference sequence). The CDR3 has 14 residues. V lost 1 base and J lost 0, with 6 bases in between. CDR3 DNA, as far as it was read: TGTGCCAGCAGTATAAGGGGGAACCAAGACACCCAGTAC. Translating it yields CASSIRGNQDTQY. The entire CDR3 protein is CASSIRGNQDTQYF. Drawing the rest from reference TRBV19 and TRBJ2-5, the complete variable domain is GGIITQTPKFLIGQEGQKLTLKCQQNFNHDTMYWYRQDSGKGLRLIYYSITENDLQKGDLSEGYDASREKKSSFSLTVTSAQKNEMAVFLCASSIRGNQDTQYFGPGTRLLVL.

A note on this clone: Germline and genes: mouse. The CDR3 is cut off 1 residue early in the read; its end comes from the germline J gene. V usage is TRBV13-2 and J usage is TRBJ2-1; no reliable D call. This CDR3 has 12 amino acids. Looked up from germline, CDR1 is NNHNN and CDR2 is SYGAGS (reference sequence). V lost 3 bases to trimming and J lost 3 bases, with 4 bases between them. CDR3 sequence reads: CASGASYAEQFF. Incomplete CDR3 DNA: TGTGCCAGCGGTGCCTCCTATGCTGAGCAGTTC.

Details on this clone: Gene names are mouse gene names. The read gets to within 1 residue of the CDR3 end, and the germline J gene fills in the rest. The genes are TRBV14 and TRBJ2-5; TRBD1 might be the D (6 bases). The CDR3 sequence is 12 residues long. Trimming took 1 base from V and 6 from J, leaving 6 bases between them. Germline CDR1 is SGHDT and CDR2 is FRDEAV. CDR3 loop: CASSFRGDTQYF. CDR3 DNA, as far as it was read: TGTGCCAGCAGTTTCAGGGGGGACACCCAGTAC. Full variable domain (outside the CDR3, taken from reference TRBV14 and TRBJ2-5): EAGVTQSPRYAVLQEGQAVSFWCDPISGHDTLYWYQQPRDQGPQLLVYFRDEAVIDNSQLPSDRFSAVRPKGTNSTLKIQSAKQGDTATYLCASSFRGDTQYFGPGTRLLVL.

Of note for this clone: Mouse gene names apply. Read sequence stops 1 residue before the CDR3 end, and the germline J gene provides the missing end. The chain couples TRBV13-3 to TRBJ2-4; possibly TRBD1 for D (6 bases). Germline loops: CDR1 NNHDY, CDR2 SYVADS. V shed 4 bases and J shed 5 bases, with 11 bases lying between them. The CDR3 contains 13 residues. The covered CDR3 bases are TGTGCCAGCAGTCCGGGACAAATAAACACCTTGTAC. Protein: CASSPGQINTLY. The complete CDR3 reads CASSPGQINTLYF.

As regards this clone: The genes are named according to mouse. With the read ending 1 residue before the CDR3 end, the germline J gene is used to fill in that end. This chain connects TRBV13-2 to TRBJ2-1; 11 bases align to TRBD1. This CDR3 spans 14 amino acids. From germline, CDR1 is NNHNN and CDR2 SYGAGS (reference sequence). The V segment lost 5 bases and the J segment 3 bases; nucleotides outside the gene matches: 1. The CDR3 DNA, read in part, is TGTGCCAGCGGGGACAGGGGGCGCTATGCTGAGCAGTTC. Residues: CASGDRGRYAEQF. The full CDR3 protein reads CASGDRGRYAEQFF.

A word on this clone: Gene names and germline match the mouse. The sequence runs out 1 residue before the end of the CDR3; the remainder is reconstructed from the germline J gene. V and J are TRBV19 and TRBJ2-7, with 12 nucleotides matching TRBD2. Germline V lookup: CDR1 FNHDT, CDR2 SITEND (reference sequence). The CDR3 is made up of 14 amino acids. The ends lost 3 bases at V and 7 bases at J; junction bases unmatched: 5. The DNA read from the CDR3 is TGTGCCAGCAGTACCGGGACTGGGGGGCTGGAACAGTAC. Its translation: CASSTGTGGLEQY. The full CDR3 reads CASSTGTGGLEQYF.

Notes on this clone: Gene names and germline refer to mouse. The read stops 1 residue short of the end of the CDR3; the missing end is completed from the germline J gene. The rearrangement links TRBV13-2 to TRBJ2-5, with D possibly being TRBD2 (5 bases). This CDR3 has 14 amino acids. Germline V CDR1 and CDR2: NNHNN, SYGAGS (reference sequence). Trimming took 6 bases from V and 0 from J, leaving 11 bases between them. The chain's CDR3 is CASDSWENQDTQYF. CDR3 bases read: TGTGCCAGCGACTCCTGGGAGAACCAAGACACCCAGTAC.

This clone showed up just a few times. Gene names and germline match the mouse. The read is 1 residue too short to cover the CDR3 end, so that end is filled in from the germline J gene. The chain joins TRBV13-2 to TRBJ2-7, with D possibly matching TRBD1 (7 bases). V was trimmed by 3 bases and J by 6 bases, leaving 13 bases between them. Germline assignment: CDR1 NNHNN and CDR2 SYGAGS (reference sequence). This CDR3 is built from 13 residues. CDR3 DNA (partial): TGTGCCAGCGGTGTAGGGGGCGCGATTGAACAGTAC. This gives the protein CASGVGGAIEQY. In full, the CDR3 reads CASGVGGAIEQYF.

Notes on this clone: All gene names here are mouse names. Read sequence stops 1 residue before the CDR3 end, and the germline J gene provides the missing end. The chain has TRBV19 and TRBJ2-2; D is undetermined. The CDR3 extends over 14 amino acids. Germline V gene lookup returns CDR1 FNHDT and CDR2 SITEND (reference sequence). V dropped 0 bases and J dropped 4 bases, with 7 bases sitting between them. The CDR3 loop is CASSIGQSTGQLYF. CDR3 bases read: TGTGCCAGCAGTATAGGGCAGTCCACCGGGCAGCTCTAC.

Comments on this clone: Here the gene names and germline are mouse. With the read ending 1 residue before the CDR3 end, the germline J gene is used to fill in that end. The chain uses TRBV1 and TRBJ1-4; TRBD1 aligns across 9 bases. The ends lost 6 bases at V and 2 bases at J; junction bases unmatched: 7. The CDR3 has 16 amino acids. CDR1 is NSQYPW, CDR2 LRSPGD, per germline (reference sequence). The CDR3 sequence is CTCRATGTGSNERLFF. The DNA read from the CDR3 is TGCACCTGCAGGGCAACCGGGACAGGGTCCAACGAAAGATTATTT.

Turning to this clone: Gene names are the mouse ones. The observed sequence ends 1 residue before the CDR3 terminus, with the missing tail filled in from the germline J gene. The gene calls are TRBV2 and TRBJ2-4, with D unclear. This CDR3 has 13 residues. The ends were cut back, 2 bases at V and 0 bases at J, with 3 bases in the middle. Germline assignment: CDR1 LGHNA and CDR2 YSYQKL. Partial CDR3 DNA: TGTGCCAGCAGCCAAACTAGTCAAAACACCTTGTAC. Translation: CASSQTSQNTLY. The full CDR3 reads CASSQTSQNTLYF. Full variable domain (remainder filled in from reference TRBV2 and TRBJ2-4): DPKIIQKPKYLVAVTGSEKILICEQYLGHNAMYWYRQSAKKPLEFMFSYSYQKLMDNQTASSRFQPQSSKKNHLDLQITALKPDDSATYFCASSQTSQNTLYFGAGTRLSVL.

In regard to this clone: Each gene name is a mouse one. The part of the CDR3 DNA that was read is TGTGCCAGCAGCCAAGTTGAACAGTAC. It specifies CASSQVEQY. From start to end, the CDR3 is CASSQVEQYF. The chain links TRBV2 to TRBJ2-7; D not resolved. The read terminates 1 residue before the CDR3 end, so the remaining end is supplied by the germline J gene. V gave up 1 base and J gave up 6 bases, with 1 base separating them. CDR1 and CDR2 (germline): LGHNA, YSYQKL. This CDR3 is 10 amino acids long.

This clone was seen only a few times. Mouse names are used for the genes. The read terminates 1 residue before the CDR3 end, so the remaining end is supplied by the germline J gene. This rearrangement joins TRBV31 to TRBJ1-5, with D hard to call. This CDR3 has 12 residues. V was shortened by 3 bases and J by 3 bases, with 6 bases between the two germline ends. Germline-derived CDR1 and CDR2 are GKSSPN and SITVG. CDR3 region: CAWSGGNQAPLF. The CDR3 DNA, read in part, is TGTGCCTGGAGCGGAGGCAACCAGGCTCCGCTT.

Comments on this clone: The gene names given are mouse names. The CDR3 extends 1 residue past the end of the read, so its final part is completed from the germline J gene. The rearrangement links TRBV13-2 to TRBJ2-3, with D possibly TRBD2 on 6 matching bases. The CDR3 has 14 amino acids. CDR1 is NNHNN and CDR2 is SYGAGS in the germline V gene (reference sequence). V was cut by 3 bases and J by 3 bases, with 11 bases left in between. The CDR3 here is CASGGWGRAETLYF. CDR3 DNA (partial): TGTGCCAGCGGTGGTTGGGGGAGGGCAGAAACGCTGTAT.

Comment on this clone: The germline and genes are mouse ones. The read gets to within 1 residue of the CDR3 end, and the germline J gene fills in the rest. The chain is built from TRBV31 and TRBJ2-5, with TRBD2 matching over 12 bases. CDR3 length: 14 amino acids. The V segment lost 1 base and the J segment 5 bases; nucleotides outside the gene matches: 1. Germline CDR1 reads GKSSPN; CDR2 reads SITVG. CDR3 residues: CAWSPGLGGDTQYF. The part of the CDR3 DNA that was read is TGTGCCTGGAGTCCGGGACTGGGGGGAGACACCCAGTAC. Together with reference TRBV31 and TRBJ2-5, the CDR3 gives the full variable domain: AQTIHQWPVAEIKAVGSPLSLGCTIKGKSSPNLYWYWQATGGTLQQLFYSITVGQVESVVQLNLSASRPKDDQFILSTEKLLLSHSGFYLCAWSPGLGGDTQYFGPGTRLLVL.

Worth noting for this clone: Mouse gene names and germline throughout. The read gets to within 1 residue of the CDR3 end, and the germline J gene fills in the rest. The chain employs TRBV2 and TRBJ1-3, with a weak D call TRBD1 (5 bases). V lost 6 bases to trimming and J lost 3 bases, with 9 bases between them. The CDR3 loop spans 13 amino acids. The germline CDR1 and CDR2 sequences are LGHNA and YSYQKL. The CDR3 reads CASSPGSGNTLYF. CDR3 bases read: TGTGCCAGCAGTCCAGGGAGTGGAAATACGCTCTAT.

Note on this clone: Mouse gene names apply. The read falls 1 residue short of the CDR3 end, and the missing part is taken from the germline J gene. This sequence joins TRBV29 and TRBJ1-3, with D unclear. Deletions cut 0 bases from V and 0 bases from J, with 3 bases between. The CDR3 runs 14 residues. Looked up from germline, CDR1 is MSHET and CDR2 is SYDVDS. CDR3 DNA (partial): TGTGCTAGCAGTTTATCAGTTTCTGGAAATACGCTCTAT. It translates to CASSLSVSGNTLY. The whole CDR3 protein is CASSLSVSGNTLYF.

This clone was observed a few times. Germline and genes here are mouse. The missing CDR3 end, 1 residue past where the read stops, is filled in from the germline J gene. The V gene is TRBV19, the J gene TRBJ2-7, with TRBD2 identical over 13 bases. Germline assignment: CDR1 FNHDT and CDR2 SITEND (reference sequence). This CDR3 contains 15 residues. V lost 4 bases, J lost 6 bases, and 7 bases stayed unmatched. CDR3 sequence reads: CASSPSGLGGVEQYF. The DNA read from the CDR3 is TGTGCCAGCAGTCCCTCGGGACTGGGGGGGGTTGAACAGTAC.

For this clone: Mouse germline and gene names are used. With the read ending 1 residue before the CDR3 end, the germline J gene is used to fill in that end. The chain recombines TRBV19 with TRBJ2-4; D ambiguous. In germline, CDR1 is FNHDT, CDR2 SITEND (reference sequence). The CDR3 has 12 amino acids. V gave up 5 bases and J gave up 5 bases, with 9 bases separating them. The CDR3 here is CASRTSLNTLYF. The CDR3 bases that were read are TGTGCCAGCAGGACCTCTTTAAACACCTTGTAC.

Points on this clone: Here the gene names and germline are mouse. The CDR3 end is not reached by the read, which stops 1 residue before it; the germline J gene fills it in. This rearrangement joins TRBV2 to TRBJ2-1; D unresolved. The CDR3 spans 13 residues. In germline, CDR1 is LGHNA, CDR2 YSYQKL. V lost 0 bases and J lost 6, with 6 bases in between. The part of the CDR3 DNA that was read is TGTGCCAGCAGCCAAGAAGGAGGTGCTGAGCAGTTC. It yields the protein CASSQEGGAEQF. The whole CDR3 sequence reads CASSQEGGAEQFF.

Notes on this clone: Mouse gene names and germline throughout. With the read ending 1 residue before the CDR3 end, the germline J gene is used to fill in that end. The chain carries TRBV15 and TRBJ2-1; the match to TRBD2 covers 7 bases. J lost 2 bases, V lost 3 bases, and 1 base had no gene match. From germline, CDR1 is SGHND and CDR2 FRSKSL. The CDR3 has 14 residues. Here the CDR3 reads CASSFGGDYAEQFF. The CDR3 DNA, read in part, is TGTGCCAGCAGTTTCGGGGGGGACTATGCTGAGCAGTTC.

About this clone itself: Gene names denote mouse genes. Here the CDR3 reads CASSRTGGAGDTQYF. Incomplete CDR3 DNA: TGTGCTAGCAGCAGGACTGGGGGGGCGGGAGACACCCAGTAC. The chain combines TRBV17 with TRBJ2-5; TRBD2 matches 13 bases. The read terminates 1 residue ahead of where the CDR3 ends, so the germline J gene completes it. CDR1 MNHDT and CDR2 YYDKIL come from the germline V gene. Trimming took 6 bases from V and 5 from J; bases not matched to a gene: 5. The CDR3 is 15 amino acids.

A note on this clone: Genes and germline are mouse. From the germline J gene comes the end of the CDR3, since the read stops 1 residue before it. The chain recombines TRBV31 with TRBJ2-2; 7 nucleotides line up with TRBD1. The J segment lost 3 bases and the V segment lost 0 bases, leaving 4 bases of the junction unmatched. Germline values: CDR1 GKSSPN, CDR2 SITVG. The CDR3 length is 15 residues. CDR3 sequence reads: CAWSLQGVDTGQLYF. CDR3 bases read: TGTGCCTGGAGTCTGCAGGGGGTGGACACCGGGCAGCTCTAC.

On this clone itself: Genes here carry mouse names. The read ends 1 residue shy of where the CDR3 ends; the end is completed using the germline J gene. The rearrangement links TRBV31 to TRBJ1-2; TRBD1 matches 10 bases. CDR1 and CDR2 (germline): GKSSPN, SITVG. V lost 1 base to trimming and J lost 1 base; unmatched junction nucleotides: 3. This CDR3 contains 15 residues. The sequenced CDR3 bases are TGTGCCTGGAGTCCCGGACAGGGGGGAAACTCCGACTACACC. It specifies CAWSPGQGGNSDYT. The whole CDR3 region reads CAWSPGQGGNSDYTF.

On this clone itself: Here the gene names and germline are mouse. The CDR3 is cut off 1 residue early in the read; its end comes from the germline J gene. V and J are TRBV19 and TRBJ1-4; 8 bases align to TRBD1. Trimming at V came to 2 bases and at J to 8 bases, leaving 8 bases not matched to a gene. Germline CDR1 FNHDT, CDR2 SITEND (reference sequence). CDR3 size: 15 residues. CDR3 DNA, as far as it was read: TGTGCCAGCAGTATTCGGGACAGGAAGAGAGAAAGATTATTT. Translation: CASSIRDRKRERLF. In full, the CDR3 is CASSIRDRKRERLFF.

A note on this clone: The germline and genes are mouse ones. The CDR3 end lies 1 residue beyond the end of the read and is filled in from the germline J gene. The chain uses TRBV13-1 and TRBJ1-4; the match to TRBD1 covers 7 bases. Germline V CDR1 and CDR2: NSHNY, SYGAGN. After removal of 0 bases from V and 4 bases from J, the junction contained 0 bases not matched to a gene. The CDR3 covers 14 residues. The CDR3 reads CASSDGTGNERLFF. The DNA read from the CDR3 is TGTGCCAGCAGTGATGGGACAGGCAACGAAAGATTATTT.

A few counts support this clone. Mouse names are used for the genes. The read ends 1 residue early relative to the CDR3; the germline J gene fills the gap. V gene TRBV29 combines with J gene TRBJ2-7, with D perhaps TRBD1 (6 bases). Germline-derived CDR1 and CDR2 are MSHET and SYDVDS. The CDR3 contains 12 residues. The germline V and J ends were trimmed by 6 bases and 4 bases, with 10 bases remaining between them. CDR3 region: CASSPGQYEQYF. CDR3 bases read: TGTGCTAGCAGCCCTGGACAGTATGAACAGTAC.